The rows below give T cell receptor beta chains drawn from one sample of a study of CD8 T cells in Susac syndrome. Via MiXCR, TCRdb re-called the immunoSEQ multiplex PCR reads, giving one row per CDR3 protein. The repertoire holds about 120,000 distinct CDR3 sequences, with roughly 94% as singletons. Sequencing was carried out using CD4+ T cells from PBMCs. These receptors all come from a human donor in good health. CDR3s include the opening cysteine and the closing phenylalanine or tryptophan. Fields, in order: J gene, D gene, clone size, V gene, CDR3 protein, CDR3 DNA. D genes are given only for firm matches. The size entry is marked missing in some rows and otherwise reads once, few, many or a size class.

J gene: TRBJ2-7; D gene: NA; clone size: NA; V gene: TRBV18; CDR3 protein: CASSPVQGTTYEQYF; CDR3 DNA: TGTGCCAGCTCACCAGTCCAGGGAACCACCTACGAGCAGTACTTC
J gene: TRBJ2-5; D gene: TRBD1; clone size: NA; V gene: TRBV7-9; CDR3 protein: CASSLGDREGETQYF; CDR3 DNA: TGTGCCAGCAGCTTGGGGGACAGGGAAGGGGAGACCCAGTACTTC
J gene: TRBJ1-2; D gene: NA; clone size: NA; V gene: TRBV6-5; CDR3 protein: CASSPGIVGVRNTF; CDR3 DNA: TGTGCCAGCAGCCCTGGGATCGTGGGAGTCCGGAACACCTTC
J gene: TRBJ1-6; D gene: NA; clone size: NA; V gene: TRBV30; CDR3 protein: CAWSRGDSPLHF; CDR3 DNA: TGTGCCTGGAGTCGGGGAGATTCACCCCTCCACTTT
J gene: TRBJ1-3; D gene: NA; clone size: NA; V gene: TRBV20-1; CDR3 protein: CSASQQDSGNTIYF; CDR3 DNA: TGCAGTGCTTCTCAGCAAGACTCTGGAAACACCATATATTTT
J gene: TRBJ2-1; D gene: NA; clone size: NA; V gene: TRBV7-9; CDR3 protein: CASSLPLHQDKKFF; CDR3 DNA: TGTGCCAGCAGCTTACCACTCCACCAGGATAAGAAGTTCTTC
J gene: TRBJ2-7; D gene: NA; clone size: NA; V gene: TRBV5-4; CDR3 protein: CASSLRVSVDEQYF; CDR3 DNA: TGTGCCAGCAGCTTGAGGGTTAGCGTGGACGAGCAGTACTTC
J gene: TRBJ2-1; D gene: TRBD2; clone size: NA; V gene: TRBV24-1; CDR3 protein: CATSTSVKNEQFF; CDR3 DNA: TGTGCCACCAGTACTAGCGTAAAAAATGAGCAGTTCTTC
J gene: TRBJ2-1; D gene: TRBD2; clone size: NA; V gene: TRBV30; CDR3 protein: CAWSVGGSSYNEQFF; CDR3 DNA: TGTGCCTGGAGTGTCGGCGGGAGCTCCTACAATGAGCAGTTCTTC
J gene: TRBJ2-1; D gene: TRBD2; clone size: NA; V gene: TRBV5-1; CDR3 protein: CASSLISGRAVHEQFF; CDR3 DNA: TGCGCCAGCAGCTTGATTAGCGGGAGGGCCGTCCATGAGCAGTTCTTC
J gene: TRBJ1-5; D gene: NA; clone size: NA; V gene: TRBV2; CDR3 protein: CASSDGGRAQHF; CDR3 DNA: TGTGCCAGCAGTGACGGCGGGAGGGCCCAGCATTTT
J gene: TRBJ1-2; D gene: NA; clone size: NA; V gene: TRBV9; CDR3 protein: CASSVDLRAYGYTF; CDR3 DNA: TGTGCCAGCAGCGTAGACTTAAGGGCCTATGGCTACACCTTC
J gene: TRBJ2-7; D gene: TRBD1; clone size: NA; V gene: TRBV12-3/TRBV12-4; CDR3 protein: CASSSPGQGTYEQYF; CDR3 DNA: TGTGCCAGCAGCTCCCCGGGACAGGGAACCTACGAGCAGTACTTC
J gene: TRBJ1-5; D gene: NA; clone size: NA; V gene: TRBV6-5; CDR3 protein: CASSPQVRQPQHF; CDR3 DNA: TGTGCCAGCAGCCCCCAAGTCAGGCAGCCCCAGCATTTT
J gene: TRBJ2-7; D gene: NA; clone size: NA; V gene: TRBV14; CDR3 protein: CASSHSRKAYEQYF; CDR3 DNA: TGTGCCAGCAGCCACTCCCGGAAGGCGTACGAGCAGTACTTC
J gene: TRBJ2-5; D gene: NA; clone size: NA; V gene: TRBV5-6; CDR3 protein: CASSLEDLETQYF; CDR3 DNA: TGTGCCAGCAGCTTGGAGGACCTGGAGACCCAGTACTTC
J gene: TRBJ2-1; D gene: TRBD2; clone size: once; V gene: TRBV2; CDR3 protein: CASSDRLAGVAEQFF; CDR3 DNA: TGTGCCAGCAGTGATCGGCTAGCGGGAGTAGCTGAGCAGTTCTTC